The 25 T cell receptor beta chains presented below share a single source sample, sequenced in a study of tumor and adjacent non-tumor tissue in lung cancer. A modified ARM-PCR protocol with three rounds of nested PCR amplified TCRbeta. Each CDR3 protein is one row after TCRdb ran MiXCR on the multiplex PCR reads. Of over 80,000 distinct CDR3 sequences detected, 75% to 90% appear once; the ten largest clones hold under 40%. This sample's RNA came from whole unsorted tissue. The normal lung tissue was taken more than 3 cm from the tumor edge. Sequencing used distant non-tumor lung tissue. The receptors originated from a man aged 55-75 years with small cell lung cancer.

The V and J genes are TRBV29-1 and TRBJ1-1, with D uncertain. CDR3 length equals 14 residues. V gave up 6 bases and J gave up 0 bases, with 14 bases separating them. Germline CDR1 SQVTM, CDR2 ANQGSEA. Written as DNA, the CDR3 is TGCAGCGTCGGCCCGATAGGGCTGAACACTGAAGCTTTCTTT. As protein: CSVGPIGLNTEAFF.

This clonotype was recorded once. This likely comes from a read error, as the CDR3 has no conserved phenylalanine or tryptophan at its end. The chain links TRBV4-2 to TRBJ2-3; 7 nucleotides align to TRBD2. CDR1 LGHNA and CDR2 YNFKEQ come from the germline V gene. CDR3 length: 17 residues. The chain's CDR3 is CAGSPDPSGEETDTQYY. Written as DNA, the CDR3 is TGTGCCGGCAGCCCGGACCCAAGCGGGGAGGAGACAGATACGCAGTATTAT.

The chain couples TRBV5-1 to TRBJ2-2; tentatively, D is TRBD2 (5 bases). V shed 0 bases and J shed 13 bases, with 19 bases lying between them. This CDR3 is 15 amino acids long. CDR1 and CDR2 from the germline V gene are SGHRS and YFSETQ. The CDR3 sequence is CASSLDVRVTEGLFF. For the CDR3, the DNA is TGCGCCAGCAGCTTGGACGTCCGTGTCACCGAGGGGCTGTTTTTT.

The V and J genes are TRBV12-3 or TRBV12-4 and TRBJ2-1, with 9 bases lining up with TRBD2. This CDR3 comprises 14 residues. V shed 3 bases, J shed 15 bases, and the junction held 12 bases outside the gene matches. The CDR3 DNA sequence: TGTGCCAGCAGTTTGCTAGCGGGAAACGTTGTGCGGTTCTTC. Amino acid sequence: CASSLLAGNVVRFF.

CDR3 residues: CASSDQVGGNTQYF. The CDR3 region has the DNA TGTGCCAGCAGCGACCAAGTGGGAGGAAATACGCAGTATTTT. This rearrangement joins TRBV5-4 to TRBJ2-3; D may be TRBD2 (6 bases). Deletions cut 4 bases from V and 7 bases from J, with 16 bases between. The CDR3 is made up of 14 amino acids. Germline V lookup: CDR1 SGHNT, CDR2 YYREEE (reference sequence).

This clonotype was seen repeatedly, ten times or more. The V call is TRBV6-5, the J call TRBJ1-4; 8 positions match TRBD1. V trimming: 6 bases; J trimming: 0 bases; junction bases outside the gene matches: 12. This CDR3 has 18 residues. Germline V gene data show CDR1 as MNHEY and CDR2 as SVGAGI. The DNA for the CDR3 is TGTGCCAGCAGCAAACGGGACAGGAGCTATGCAACTAATGAAAAACTGTTTTTT. Its translation is CASSKRDRSYATNEKLFF.

Concerning this clonotype itself: One base away lies a much larger clone, so this may be a sequencing read error. The chain links TRBV28 to TRBJ2-1, with TRBD2 matching 9 bases. CDR3 length equals 16 residues. In germline, CDR1 is MDHEN, CDR2 SYDVKM. In DNA, the CDR3 is TGTGCCAACAGTCCCAGACCCGGGACTAGCATAGACGAGCAGTTCTTC. This gives the protein CANSPRPGTSIDEQFF.

The sample holds one count of this clonotype. This chain uses TRBV5-4 with TRBJ2-2; D unresolved. CDR3 length: 12 amino acids. Trimming took off 0 bases at V and 9 bases at J, with 6 bases between the two ends. Germline V gives CDR1 SGHNT, CDR2 YYREEE (reference sequence). The CDR3 bases are TGTGCCAGCAGCTTGGGGCGACGGGAGCTGTTTTTT. It translates to CASSLGRRELFF.

Regarding this clonotype: One end of the junction varies from germline; a read error may be responsible. This chain connects TRBV11-2 to TRBJ2-1; D possibly corresponds to TRBD1 (5 bases). Germline V gene sequence: CDR1 SGHAT, CDR2 FQNNGV. This CDR3 comprises 17 residues. For the CDR3, the DNA is TGCACCAGCAGCTTAGTGACAGCCCAGAGCTCCTACATTGAGCGGTTCTTC. Encoded protein: CTSSLVTAQSSYIERFF.

Note on this clonotype: A junction end diverges from the germline sequence, so it may reflect a read error. The V and J genes are TRBV4-1 and TRBJ1-4, with a possible D match to TRBD1 (6 bases). The germline V gene encodes CDR1 MGHRA and CDR2 YSYEKL. The CDR3 is 15 amino acids. The CDR3 loop is CASTGHVRNREILFF. In DNA form, the CDR3 reads TGCGCCAGCACGGGACATGTTAGAAATAGGGAAATACTGTTTTTT.

This chain uses TRBV6-1 with TRBJ2-3; weak D call: TRBD2 (6 bases). This CDR3 comprises 15 residues. V was shortened by 7 bases and J by 5 bases, with 19 bases between the two germline ends. Germline V gene data show CDR1 as MNHNS and CDR2 as SASEGT. Here the CDR3 DNA reads TGTGCCAGCACCGCACCTAGCGAACGAAAAGATACGCAGTATTTT. This sequence encodes CASTAPSERKDTQYF.

To note about this clonotype: Compared with germline, one end of the junction differs, possibly owing to a read error. This chain uses TRBV4-1 with TRBJ2-1; D ambiguous. Germline V lookup: CDR1 MGHRA, CDR2 YSYEKL. This CDR3 is built from 17 residues. CDR3 coding DNA: TGCGCCAGCAGCCCATGGGGTTGGGCACCCACCCACAATGAGCGGTTCTTC. This translates into CASSPWGWAPTHNERFF.

In this sample, this clonotype turned up many times. This chain uses TRBV5-1 with TRBJ2-1; D perhaps matches TRBD2 (6 bases). CDR1 and CDR2 (germline): SGHRS, YFSETQ. Trimming took 5 bases from V and 8 from J, leaving 23 bases between them. CDR3 length equals 16 residues. CDR3 bases: TGCGCCAGCAGGCGGGAACTAGAGGGGCTGGGTGATGAGCAGTTCTTC. Translation: CASRRELEGLGDEQFF.

This clonotype was detected a few times. The V gene is TRBV7-9, the J gene TRBJ1-2, with 8 bases matching TRBD1. V gave up 4 bases and J gave up 8 bases; unmatched junction bases: 9. In germline, CDR1 is SEHNR, CDR2 FQNEAQ (reference sequence). This CDR3 comprises 14 residues. The CDR3 here is CASSSVQGASGYTF. CDR3 coding DNA: TGTGCCAGCAGCTCGGTCCAGGGGGCGTCCGGCTACACCTTC. Filled out from reference TRBV7-9 and TRBJ1-2, the complete variable domain reads DTGVSQNPRHKITKRGQNVTFRCDPISEHNRLYWYRQTLGQGPEFLTYFQNEAQLEKSRLLSDRFSAERPKGSFSTLEIQRTEQGDSAMYLCASSSVQGASGYTFGSGTRLTVV.

About this clonotype: A read error may account for a junction end that differs from germline. The rearrangement links TRBV7-9 to TRBJ1-2, with 7 bases lining up with TRBD1. The germline CDR1 and CDR2 sequences are SEHNR and FQNEAQ (reference sequence). The CDR3 length is 15 residues. CDR3 bases: TGTGCCAGCAGCCTCCCTGGACAGGAAAGCTATGACTACACCTTC. Protein product: CASSLPGQESYDYTF. The variable domain in full, with the rest retrieved from reference TRBV7-9 and TRBJ1-2, is DTGVSQNPRHKITKRGQNVTFRCDPISEHNRLYWYRQTLGQGPEFLTYFQNEAQLEKSRLLSDRFSAERPKGSFSTLEIQRTEQGDSAMYLCASSLPGQESYDYTFGSGTRLTVV.

Concerning this clonotype itself: A much bigger clone sits one base away, suggesting this may be a read error. V usage is TRBV2 and J usage is TRBJ2-7, with a tentative D call TRBD1 (5 bases). V lost 3 bases, J lost 0 bases, and 9 bases lay in between. Per the germline V gene, CDR1 is SNHLY and CDR2 is FYNNEI. This CDR3 is 14 amino acids long. Here the CDR3 reads CASSDQGVSYEQYF. Here the CDR3 DNA reads TGTGCCAGCAGTGATCAAGGGGTCTCCTACGAGCAGTACTTC.

The chain has TRBV29-1 and TRBJ2-7; D tentatively fits TRBD1 or TRBD2 (5 bases each). The CDR3 totals 13 residues. Germline V gene lookup returns CDR1 SQVTM and CDR2 ANQGSEA. V lost 0 bases and J lost 4, with 10 bases in between. In nucleotides, the CDR3 is TGCAGCGTTGAAGAGGGGACCATGTACGAGCAGTACTTC. Residues: CSVEEGTMYEQYF.

Turning to this clonotype: A much larger clone is a single base away; this may be a read error. V usage is TRBV7-9 and J usage is TRBJ2-6; TRBD1 might be the D (5 bases). In germline, CDR1 is SEHNR, CDR2 FQNEAQ (reference sequence). The CDR3 spans 15 residues. V lost 5 bases and J 4 bases, leaving 12 bases between the germline ends. CDR3 sequence: CASSPGQGGANVLTF. In DNA form, the CDR3 reads TGTGCCAGCAGCCCAGGACAAGGAGGGGCCAACGTCCTGACTTTC.

Note on this clonotype: One end of the junction varies from germline; a read error may be responsible. The chain employs TRBV11-3 and TRBJ2-5, with D maybe TRBD2 (6 bases). Germline CDR1 SGHNT, CDR2 YENEEA. The length of the CDR3 is 15 residues. As DNA, the CDR3 is TGTGCCAGCAGTCAAGGAGGGATTGGGGAAGAGATCCAGTACTTC. Translation gives CASSQGGIGEEIQYF.

With regard to this clonotype: A read error may explain this, as a much larger clone is one base away. The rearrangement links TRBV20-1 to TRBJ2-1, with 7 bases fitting TRBD2. Germline V lookup: CDR1 DFQATT, CDR2 SNEGSKA (reference sequence). The V and J ends lost 1 base and 6 bases, in that order; junction bases with no gene match: 9. The CDR3 loop spans 15 amino acids. CDR3: CSARATSASLNEQFF. Here the CDR3 DNA reads TGCAGTGCTAGAGCTACTAGCGCAAGTCTCAATGAGCAGTTCTTC.

This clonotype has just one count. The J gene is TRBJ2-1, the V gene TRBV11-2; weak D call: TRBD1 (5 bases). This CDR3 is 14 amino acids long. The germline V gene encodes CDR1 SGHAT and CDR2 FQNNGV. For the CDR3, the DNA is TGTATCAGCCGGAATCGGCAGGGCGACAATGAGCAGTTCTTC. Translating it yields CISRNRQGDNEQFF.

The chain couples TRBV6-1 to TRBJ1-3; D gene ambiguous. This CDR3 region has 13 residues. Germline V gives CDR1 MNHNS, CDR2 SASEGT. The V gene lost 8 bases and the J gene lost 0 bases, with 8 bases spanning the gap. In nucleotides, the CDR3 is TGTGCCAGCGCAGACCACTCTGGAAACACCATATATTTT. Translation gives CASADHSGNTIYF.

In the case of this clonotype: At one boundary the junction diverges from the germline segment, which might be a read error. This chain uses TRBV12-3 or TRBV12-4 with TRBJ2-1, with D possibly being TRBD2 (6 bases). The CDR3 loop spans 14 amino acids. CDR3 nucleotide sequence: TGTGCCAGTAATTTAGCCGGGAGCGCTAATAAGCAATCCTTC. Protein: CASNLAGSANKQSF.

Note on this clonotype: A junction end diverges from the germline sequence, so it may reflect a read error. This chain connects TRBV11-2 to TRBJ2-5, with 10 nucleotides matching TRBD2. Germline CDR1 SGHAT, CDR2 FQNNGV. CDR3 length equals 16 residues. CDR3 sequence (DNA): TGTGCCAGTAGCTCCCTGGTACTAGCGGGAAGTGAGACCCAGTACTTC. Translating it yields CASSSLVLAGSETQYF.

A remark on this clonotype: The junction and the germline gene differ at one end; a read error may be behind it. V gene TRBV5-5 combines with J gene TRBJ2-7; TRBD1 might be the D (6 bases). The CDR3 contains 12 residues. Germline V gene lookup returns CDR1 SGHKS and CDR2 YYEKEE (reference sequence). CDR3 protein: CISRMDSYEQCF. The CDR3 nucleotides are TGTATCAGCAGAATGGACAGCTACGAGCAGTGCTTC.